The T cell receptor (beta chain) described here comes from a study of shared clonotypes between healthy human individuals. Looking at the study overall: Three plates each covered CD4 naive and memory; CD8 naive two, CD8 memory one. The study's findings and limits: Clonotype sharing among donors likely depends on sequencing depth. Naive subsets, compared against memory subsets, generally had larger estimated richness values.

With respect to this clone: Its antigen is still unknown.

Method: immunoSEQ multiplex PCR; TCRdb's copy keeps in-frame clones and lacks some. Among around 700,000 clones listed, around four fifths were seen once. Germline V lookup: CDR1 SGHRS, CDR2 YFSETQ. V lost 5 bases and J lost 6, with 20 bases in between. The CDR3 has 15 amino acids. Sequencing used memory CD4+ T cells sorted from blood. The subset denotes: CD45RA-negative fraction. This clonotype was obtained from a woman in her thirties in good health. The J gene is TRBJ1-2, the V gene TRBV5-1; tentatively, D is TRBD1 (6 bases). This chain's CDR3 is CASSLTSQGFDGYTF. CDR3 nucleotide sequence: TGCGCCAGCAGTCTAACGTCTCAGGGGTTTGATGGCTACACCTTC.